This entry lists 14 T cell receptor beta chains sequenced from one sample in a study of human T cells and chemical hapten exposure. TCRdb reprocessed the RACE reads with MiXCR, giving one entry per CDR3 protein. The sample lists some 50,000 distinct CDR3 sequences; roughly a tenth were seen once. Time point in this sample: patch test 1, 2 weeks after DPC sensitization. Described treatment: therapeutic diphenylcyclopropenone sensitization with weekly scalp DPC. The sequences come from whole blood, collected in connection with sensitization to the hapten diphenylcyclopropenone (DPC). The receptors were gathered from a woman in her thirties or forties with alopecia areata. Some clones in this sample may be carry-over from other donors' samples.

This sequence joins TRBV4-1 and TRBJ2-7, with TRBD1 as a possible D gene (6 bases). CDR3 size: 15 residues. Trimming stripped 3 bases from V and 2 bases from J, with 14 bases between. Germline CDR1 reads MGHRA; CDR2 reads YSYEKL. CDR3 in DNA: TGCGCCAGCAGCCAGGCTTTCGGACAGACCTACGAGCAGTACTTC. Residues: CASSQAFGQTYEQYF.

This clonotype was detected ten times or more. The chain combines TRBV6-4 with TRBJ2-7; D perhaps matches TRBD1 (5 bases). V shed 11 bases and J shed 2 bases, with 25 bases lying between them. The CDR3 covers 16 residues. Germline V lookup: CDR1 MRHNA, CDR2 SNTAGT. DNA for the CDR3: TGTGCCGGCCCAATCGACAGCATCCTATTTACCTACGAGCAGTACTTC. Translating gives CAGPIDSILFTYEQYF.

There are a few counts of this clonotype. J is TRBJ1-1 and V is TRBV6-1, with 9 bases fitting TRBD1. Germline V gene data show CDR1 as MNHNS and CDR2 as SASEGT. This CDR3 spans 15 amino acids. Trimming removed 6 bases from V and 4 bases from J; junction bases left unmatched: 9. The CDR3 sequence: CASRLGTGRITEAFF. DNA for the CDR3: TGTGCCAGCAGGCTTGGGACAGGGAGGATCACTGAAGCTTTCTTT.

This clonotype occurred many times. This sequence joins TRBV7-6 and TRBJ2-2; 8 bases line up with TRBD1. The CDR3 totals 16 residues. After removal of 5 bases from V and 6 bases from J, the junction contained 11 bases not matched to a gene. Germline CDR1 is SGHVS and CDR2 is FNYEAQ. The CDR3 region has the DNA TGTGCCAGCAGCCAAAAGTCGACAGGGGCCCCCGGGGAGCTGTTTTTT. It specifies CASSQKSTGAPGELFF.

The gene calls are TRBV25-1 and TRBJ1-4; no reliable D call. The CDR3 consists of 16 residues. With 2 bases removed from V and 0 bases from J, the gap between germline ends came to 10 bases. Germline V lookup: CDR1 MGHDK, CDR2 SYGVNS. The CDR3 loop is CASSEHATSTNEKLFF. The CDR3 DNA reads as TGTGCCAGCAGTGAACATGCGACTTCAACTAATGAAAAACTGTTTTTT.

This clonotype was observed a few times. The chain joins TRBV24-1 to TRBJ2-3; tentatively, D is TRBD1 or TRBD2 (6 bases each). CDR1 and CDR2 from the germline V gene are KGHDR and SFDVKD. V lost 6 bases and J 2 bases, leaving 11 bases between the germline ends. The CDR3 loop spans 14 amino acids. In nucleotides, the CDR3 is TGTGCCACCAGTCTCACGGGGGCCACAGATACGCAGTATTTT. Translating gives CATSLTGATDTQYF.

This sequence joins TRBV27 and TRBJ1-4, with D maybe TRBD1 (5 bases). Germline V lookup: CDR1 MNHEY, CDR2 SMNVEV (reference sequence). This CDR3 is built from 14 residues. V lost 3 bases to trimming and J lost 8 bases, with 13 bases between them. The CDR3 nucleotides are TGTGCCAGCAGTTTGGCAGGGCTAGGAGAAAAACTGTTTTTT. Translated, it gives CASSLAGLGEKLFF.

This clonotype has at least ten counts. V gene TRBV5-1 combines with J gene TRBJ2-3, with D possibly matching TRBD2 (6 bases). CDR3 length: 16 amino acids. From germline, CDR1 is SGHRS and CDR2 YFSETQ. Trimming removed 0 bases from V and 7 bases from J, with 18 bases in between. The CDR3 DNA reads TGCGCCAGCAGCTTGGGGGGGGACTTAGCGATGAATACGCAGTATTTT. It specifies CASSLGGDLAMNTQYF. The entire variable domain, with the rest obtained from reference TRBV5-1 and TRBJ2-3, is as follows: KAGVTQTPRYLIKTRGQQVTLSCSPISGHRSVSWYQQTPGQGLQFLFEYFSETQRNKGNFPGRFSGRQFSNSRSEMNVSTLELGDSALYLCASSLGGDLAMNTQYFGPGTRLTVL.

This clonotype was recorded at least ten times. The chain is built from TRBV5-1 and TRBJ1-5; 7 bases are a match to TRBD1. The germline gives CDR1 SGHRS, CDR2 YFSETQ. J was trimmed by 4 bases and V by 4 bases; bases with no gene match: 8. The CDR3 contains 15 residues. Here the CDR3 DNA reads TGCGCCAGCAGCCCTCCCGACAGGGTAAATCAGCCCCAGCATTTT. Amino acids: CASSPPDRVNQPQHF.

The chain couples TRBV13 to TRBJ1-1; D unresolved. This CDR3 is built from 15 residues. Germline-derived CDR1 and CDR2 are PRHDT and FYEKMQ (reference sequence). The V and J ends lost 0 bases and 1 base respectively, with 9 bases between them. The CDR3 DNA reads as TGTGCCAGCAGCTTAGGGGGTTCTAGGAACACTGAAGCTTTCTTT. Translation: CASSLGGSRNTEAFF.

The table lists this clonotype with many counts. The CDR3: CASSIGRTYEQYF. Here the CDR3 DNA reads TGTGCCAGTAGTATCGGACGGACCTACGAGCAGTACTTC. V usage is TRBV19 and J usage is TRBJ2-7; D gene unclear. Trimming shortened V by 3 bases and J by 2 bases, and 8 bases separated the two germline ends. The germline gives CDR1 LNHDA, CDR2 SQIVND (reference sequence). This CDR3 has 13 residues.

Ten or more counts support this clonotype. The chain joins TRBV20-1 to TRBJ2-7; D is possibly TRBD1 (6 bases). V lost 6 bases and J lost 5, with 17 bases in between. The germline gives CDR1 DFQATT, CDR2 SNEGSKA (reference sequence). This CDR3 region has 13 residues. As DNA, the CDR3 is TGCAGTGCCAATCAACAGGGTACCCACGAGCAGTACTTC. Translated: CSANQQGTHEQYF.

This clonotype was counted at least ten times. The gene calls are TRBV12-3 or TRBV12-4 and TRBJ1-2; 8 bases align to TRBD1. J was trimmed by 4 bases and V by 5 bases; bases with no gene match: 3. The CDR3 loop spans 13 amino acids. The CDR3 here is CASSTGGGYGYTF. CDR3 coding DNA: TGTGCCAGCAGTACAGGGGGTGGCTATGGCTACACCTTC.

At least ten counts were recorded for this clonotype. The chain uses TRBV29-1 and TRBJ1-1, with 7 bases identical to TRBD1. The V gene end was trimmed by 7 bases and the J gene end by 1 base; junction bases not matched to a gene: 3. Germline V gives CDR1 SQVTM, CDR2 ANQGSEA. The CDR3 covers 12 residues. The CDR3 DNA reads TGCAGCGCCGGGACAGCGAACACTGAAGCTTTCTTT. Translation: CSAGTANTEAFF.